This T cell receptor beta chain was identified in a study of PD-L1 blockade in urothelial cancer. The overall study: Peripheral blood specimens exhibited a median yield of about 140,000 T cells.

Germline lookup yields CDR1 LNHDA and CDR2 SQIVND (reference sequence). V lost 3 bases to trimming and J lost 0 bases, with 14 bases between them. The CDR3 consists of 17 residues. Noted time point: peripheral blood 6 weeks after treatment start. Spike-ins of synthetic TCR analog templates went into each PCR. Clones were sequenced by immunoSEQ multiplex PCR, and TCRdb holds only the in-frame ones, with some missing. The table has approximately 50,000 clones, approximately 90% seen once. This receptor was identified in a man between 60 and 70 years old with urothelial cancer. The sequenced sample was PBMCs, obtained around atezolizumab (anti-PD-L1) treatment. The rearrangement links TRBV19 to TRBJ1-4; a weak D match, TRBD1 (5 bases). The chain's CDR3 is CASSIGRATATNEKLFF. CDR3 in DNA: TGTGCCAGTAGTATTGGCAGGGCCACCGCAACTAATGAAAAACTGTTTTTT.